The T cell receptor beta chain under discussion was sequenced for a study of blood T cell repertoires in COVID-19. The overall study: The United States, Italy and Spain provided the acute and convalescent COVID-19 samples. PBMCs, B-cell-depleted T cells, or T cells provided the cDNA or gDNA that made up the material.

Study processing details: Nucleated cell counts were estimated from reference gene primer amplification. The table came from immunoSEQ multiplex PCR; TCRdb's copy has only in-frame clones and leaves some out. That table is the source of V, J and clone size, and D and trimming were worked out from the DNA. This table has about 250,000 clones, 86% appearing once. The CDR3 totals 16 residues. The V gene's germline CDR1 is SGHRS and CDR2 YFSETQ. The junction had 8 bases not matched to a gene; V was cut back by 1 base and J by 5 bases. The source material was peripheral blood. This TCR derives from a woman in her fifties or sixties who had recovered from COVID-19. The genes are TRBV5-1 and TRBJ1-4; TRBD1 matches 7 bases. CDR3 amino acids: CASSLTDPGQNEKLFF. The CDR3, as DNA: TGCGCCAGCAGCTTGACTGACCCGGGACAGAATGAAAAACTGTTTTTT.